The source of this TCR beta chain is a study of T cells after yellow fever vaccination. Via MiXCR, TCRdb re-called the 5' RACE reads, giving one row per CDR3 protein. The sample includes about 52,000 distinct CDR3 sequences, about 6.6% seen only once; the top ten take 20% to 30%. This clonotype occurred many times. This clonotype originated in a man between 18 and 35 years old who received the YFV17D yellow fever vaccine. Sequenced material: CD8+ T cells not binding an NS4B(214-222) dextramer, sorted from PBMCs, taken roughly 46 days after the first yellow fever vaccination.

This chain's CDR3 is CATSGAPYEQYF. The DNA for the CDR3 is TGTGCCACATCAGGGGCCCCCTACGAGCAGTACTTC. The chain uses TRBV10-3 and TRBJ2-7, with D tentatively TRBD1 (6 bases). V was clipped by 10 bases and J by 2 bases, with 12 bases between them. Germline assignment: CDR1 ENHRY and CDR2 SYGVKD. The CDR3 is made up of 12 amino acids.